This record covers a single T cell receptor beta chain. Its antigen is unknown. Base qualities are missing; no much larger clone stands one base away. The source of the sample is a study of blood T cell repertoires in COVID-19 (dated by TCRdb to about 2020). Describing the broader study: The collaborator samples originated in the United States, Italy and Spain and spanned the acute and convalescent phases of COVID-19. The samples were drawn from two sources: the first 160 participants of the ongoing ImmuneRACE study, and over 1,000 subjects contributed by 6 global collaborators. HLA class I and class II types, where available, came from metadata supplied by the sample provider rather than from assay-based typing. A de-identified subject ID, COVID-19 status, age in years and sex were almost always included in the sample metadata. A freely available public database, intended as a resource for researchers studying the immune response to SARS-CoV-2, is where the repertoires were released. Subjects who had been exposed to COVID-19, were actively infected with it, or had recovered from it provided the deeply sampled blood TCRbeta repertoires that made up the dataset. The material from the prospective study consisted of cDNA or gDNA derived from T cells, B-cell-depleted T cells, or PBMCs.

The research as a whole found: The amount of clinical and demographic metadata varied by source and participant and was provided uncurated.

TCRbeta CDR3 regions were amplified from genomic DNA using the immunoSEQ Assay, a bias-controlled multiplex PCR. On the study's bioinformatics: Within the assay, amplification of reference gene primers was used to estimate how many nucleated cells each sample contained. To quantify the absolute abundance of each unique TCRbeta CDR3 rearrangement, sequence reads were collapsed and filtered. Productive Simpson clonality was computed per sample as the square root of Simpson's diversity index over productive rearrangements. In its TCRdb copy, this immuneACCESS table keeps in-frame sequences only and misses some clones. Where compared with another copy, unresolved V genes explain less than half of these, and the others have no known cause. V and J calls plus clone size are reproduced from that table; the DNA served to infer D and trimming. The sample table shows roughly 170,000 clones, and approximately 80% are seen once. Together, the top ten hold roughly 12% of the sample.

From V the trimming removes 6 bases and from J it removes 1 base, while the gene matches leave 5 bases of the junction unaccounted for. Measured from the cysteine to the phenylalanine, the CDR3 is 14 residues long. Here the CDR3 DNA is all that survives: 42 bases in frame from base 1. From a lookup of the germline V gene, CDR1 and CDR2 are KGHSH and LQKENI. Enrolling through a virtual design, the prospective study's participants ranged in age from roughly 18 to 100 years and lived across 20 to 30 United States geographic areas. In the prospective study, participants were assigned to cohorts based on the clinical history participants reported in a screening survey and a study questionnaire. Recovered participants in ImmuneRACE Cohort 3 were defined by two consecutive negative NP/OP PCR tests, clearance by a healthcare professional, or resolution of symptoms. In the prospective study, whole blood, serum and a nasopharyngeal or oropharyngeal swab were collected from each participant by mobile phlebotomists. Prospective study participants could optionally give additional blood draws and questionnaires over an approximately two-month period. Before DNA extraction, blood samples from the prospective study were shipped at room temperature or frozen.

The clonotype comes from a man in his fifties or sixties who had recovered from COVID-19. The chain uses TRBV18 and TRBJ1-1; TRBD1 matches 7 bases in the middle. Specimen: PBMCs or T cells enriched from blood (not recorded which). The DNA reads TGTGCCAGCTCCTCCGGGACAGAGAACACTGAAGCTTTCTTT. This yields the protein CASSSGTENTEAFF.